This T cell receptor beta chain derives from a study of cytomegalovirus exposure and HLA in healthy donors. With 60 Vbeta and 13 Jbeta primers, the PCR was carried out. Repertoires were generated with immunoSEQ multiplex PCR, while TCRdb's copy carries only in-frame clones and drops some. The sample has 75,000 to 90,000 clones; around 70% are singletons. Concerning this clone itself: Its antigen is not identified.

Whole-study results and caveats: Later work associated over 15,000 TCR beta sequences with HLA alleles at 0.05 false discovery rate.

The sequence was collected from a woman in her thirties or forties in good health and CMV-seropositive. Sample: PBMCs.

This CDR3 reads CASSLGVTGGEQYF. Here the CDR3 DNA reads TGTGCCAGCAGCTTAGGCGTCACGGGGGGCGAGCAGTACTTC. This sequence joins TRBV7-2 and TRBJ2-7; 7 bases match TRBD2. This CDR3 comprises 14 residues. Germline assignment: CDR1 SGHTA and CDR2 FQGNSA. V was pared by 1 base and J by 6 bases, with 6 bases of the junction left unmatched.